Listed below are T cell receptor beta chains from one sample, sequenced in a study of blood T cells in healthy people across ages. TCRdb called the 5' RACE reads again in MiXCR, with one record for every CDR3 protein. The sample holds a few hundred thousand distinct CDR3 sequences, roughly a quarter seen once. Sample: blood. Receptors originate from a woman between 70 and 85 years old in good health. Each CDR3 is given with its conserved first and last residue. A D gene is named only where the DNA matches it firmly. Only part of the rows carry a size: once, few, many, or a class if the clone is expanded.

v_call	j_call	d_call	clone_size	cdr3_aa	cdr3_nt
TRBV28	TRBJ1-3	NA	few	CASSLWGNGNGNTIYF	TGTGCCAGCAGTTTATGGGGGAATGGAAATGGAAACACCATATATTTT
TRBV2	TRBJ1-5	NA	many	CASSDAGWQPQHF	TGTGCCAGCAGTGATGCTGGTTGGCAGCCCCAGCATTTT
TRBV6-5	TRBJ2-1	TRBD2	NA	CASRPSGLDLQFF	TGTGCCAGCAGGCCTAGCGGGTTGGATTTGCAGTTCTTC
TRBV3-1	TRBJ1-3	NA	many	CASSRQERNTIYF	TGTGCCAGCAGCCGACAGGAGAGAAACACCATATATTTT
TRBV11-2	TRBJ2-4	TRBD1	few	CASSLTGGHLDIQYF	TGTGCCAGCAGCCTCACAGGGGGCCACCTGGACATTCAGTACTTC
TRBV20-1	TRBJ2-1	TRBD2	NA	CSASKAGPYNEQFF	TGCAGTGCTAGCAAAGCGGGACCTTACAATGAGCAGTTCTTC
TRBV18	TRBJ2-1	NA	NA	CASSRGQYNEQFF	TGTGCCAGCTCCCGCGGACAGTACAATGAGCAGTTCTTC
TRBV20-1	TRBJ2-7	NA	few	CSARDQLGGEQYF	TGCAGTGCTAGAGATCAGCTCGGAGGCGAGCAGTACTTC
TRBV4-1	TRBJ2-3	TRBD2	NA	CASSLPGGDTQYF	TGCGCCAGCAGCCTTCCGGGAGGGGATACGCAGTATTTT
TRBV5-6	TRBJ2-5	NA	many	CASRPGPESETQYF	TGTGCCAGCCGTCCGGGACCAGAGTCGGAGACCCAGTACTTC
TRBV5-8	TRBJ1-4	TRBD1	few	CASSLGQGYEKLFF	TGTGCCAGCAGCTTGGGACAGGGCTATGAAAAACTGTTTTTT
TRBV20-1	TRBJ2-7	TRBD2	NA	CSASEFGGGQAYEQYF	TGCAGTGCTAGCGAATTTGGGGGGGGTCAGGCCTACGAGCAGTACTTC
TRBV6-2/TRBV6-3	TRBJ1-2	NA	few	CASSANTANYGYTF	TGTGCCAGCAGCGCCAATACTGCGAACTATGGCTACACCTTC
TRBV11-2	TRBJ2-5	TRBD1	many	CASRNRQGPKETQYF	TGTGCCAGCAGAAACCGACAGGGCCCCAAAGAGACCCAGTACTTC
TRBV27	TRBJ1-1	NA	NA	CASSFQQGVTGEAFF	TGTGCCAGCAGTTTTCAACAGGGTGTCACGGGTGAAGCTTTCTTT
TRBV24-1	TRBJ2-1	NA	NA	CATSVVQDYNEQFF	TGTGCCACCAGTGTAGTCCAGGATTACAATGAGCAGTTCTTC
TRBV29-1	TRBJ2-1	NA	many	CSVETGFGPANEQFF	TGCAGCGTTGAGACAGGATTTGGCCCGGCCAATGAGCAGTTCTTC
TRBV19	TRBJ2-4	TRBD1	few	CASSRGQGTTGKNIQYF	TGTGCCTCAAGTAGGGGACAGGGGACGACGGGCAAAAACATTCAGTACTTC
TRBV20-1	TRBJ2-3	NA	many	CSARRFTITDTQYF	TGCAGTGCTAGAAGATTCACAATCACAGATACGCAGTATTTT
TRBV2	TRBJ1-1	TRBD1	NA	CASVGTGQLTEAFF	TGTGCCAGCGTCGGGACAGGGCAACTCACTGAAGCTTTCTTT
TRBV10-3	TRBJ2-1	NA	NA	CAISGTALGDYNEQFF	TGTGCCATCAGTGGGACAGCCCTAGGAGATTACAATGAGCAGTTCTTC
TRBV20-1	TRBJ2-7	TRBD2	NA	CSARGGVEEQYF	TGCAGTGCCCGCGGGGGAGTGGAGGAGCAGTACTTC
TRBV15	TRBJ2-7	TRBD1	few	CATSREQGVTYEQYF	TGTGCCACCAGCAGAGAACAGGGGGTAACCTACGAGCAGTACTTC
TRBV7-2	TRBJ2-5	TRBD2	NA	CASSLGWLAGGPEKTQYF	TGTGCCAGCAGCTTAGGTTGGCTAGCGGGAGGGCCCGAGAAGACCCAGTACTTC
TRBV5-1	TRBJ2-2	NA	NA	CASSLAVGELLF	TGCGCCAGCAGCTTGGCTGTCGGGGAGCTGCTTTTT
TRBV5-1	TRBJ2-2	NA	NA	CASSQDGGTGELFF	TGCGCCAGCAGCCAGGATGGGGGCACCGGGGAGCTGTTTTTT
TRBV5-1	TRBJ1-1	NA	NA	CASSLTGGNAEAFF	TGCGCCAGCAGCTTGACCGGGGGAAACGCTGAAGCTTTCTTT
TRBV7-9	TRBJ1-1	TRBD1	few	CASSLLSGDRGIVAFF	TGTGCCAGCAGCTTATTATCGGGGGACAGGGGTATAGTAGCTTTCTTT
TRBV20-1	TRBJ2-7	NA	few	CSASGGTGTYEQYF	TGCAGTGCTAGTGGTGGCACCGGTACCTACGAGCAGTACTTC
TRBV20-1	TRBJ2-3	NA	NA	CSARDHLAGYTDTQYF	TGCAGTGCTAGAGATCATCTAGCTGGTTACACAGATACGCAGTATTTT
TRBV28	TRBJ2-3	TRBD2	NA	CASSGTSGIGVTDTDTQYF	TGTGCCAGCAGCGGGACTAGCGGGATTGGGGTCACTGACACAGATACGCAGTATTTT
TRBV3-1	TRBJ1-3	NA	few	CASSPIFGTGNTIYF	TGTGCCAGCAGTCCTATTTTCGGTACTGGAAACACCATATATTTT
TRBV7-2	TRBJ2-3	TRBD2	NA	CASSPLSGGTQYF	TGTGCCAGCAGCCCATTAAGCGGGGGGACGCAGTATTTT
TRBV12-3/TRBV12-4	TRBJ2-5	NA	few	CASSRGAQETQYF	TGTGCCAGCAGTCGGGGGGCTCAAGAGACCCAGTACTTC
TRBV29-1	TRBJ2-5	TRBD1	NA	CSTTGGLQETQYF	TGCAGCACGACAGGGGGCTTACAAGAGACCCAGTACTTC
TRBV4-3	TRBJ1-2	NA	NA	CASSQEGGRGVGYTF	TGCGCCAGCAGCCAAGAAGGGGGACGAGGCGTCGGCTACACCTTC
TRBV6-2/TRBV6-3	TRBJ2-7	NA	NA	CASSKWTETYEQYF	TGTGCCAGCTCTAAATGGACAGAAACCTACGAGCAGTACTTC
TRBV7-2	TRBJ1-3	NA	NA	CASSPPGGHNSGNTIYF	TGTGCCAGCAGCCCGCCCGGTGGTCATAACTCTGGAAACACCATATATTTT
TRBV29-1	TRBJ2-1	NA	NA	CSVAGSSQWEVNNEQFF	TGCAGCGTTGCCGGCAGTAGCCAGTGGGAGGTGAACAATGAGCAGTTCTTC
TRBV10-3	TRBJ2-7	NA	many	CASSNAGAPYEQYF	TGTGCCTCGTCTAACGCCGGGGCGCCTTACGAGCAGTACTTC
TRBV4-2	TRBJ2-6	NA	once	CASSQVGGGAGADVLTF	TGTGCCAGCAGCCAAGTTGGAGGGGGTGCTGGGGCCGACGTCCTGACTTTC
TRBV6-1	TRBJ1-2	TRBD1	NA	CAGSDRVALGYTF	TGTGCCGGCAGTGACAGGGTCGCGTTGGGCTACACCTTC
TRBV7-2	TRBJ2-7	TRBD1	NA	CASSPSSGTGYEQYF	TGTGCCAGCAGCCCCTCCTCCGGGACAGGGTACGAGCAGTACTTC
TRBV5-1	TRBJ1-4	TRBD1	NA	CASSLGQQGHEKLFF	TGCGCCAGCAGCTTGGGACAACAGGGGCATGAAAAACTGTTTTTT